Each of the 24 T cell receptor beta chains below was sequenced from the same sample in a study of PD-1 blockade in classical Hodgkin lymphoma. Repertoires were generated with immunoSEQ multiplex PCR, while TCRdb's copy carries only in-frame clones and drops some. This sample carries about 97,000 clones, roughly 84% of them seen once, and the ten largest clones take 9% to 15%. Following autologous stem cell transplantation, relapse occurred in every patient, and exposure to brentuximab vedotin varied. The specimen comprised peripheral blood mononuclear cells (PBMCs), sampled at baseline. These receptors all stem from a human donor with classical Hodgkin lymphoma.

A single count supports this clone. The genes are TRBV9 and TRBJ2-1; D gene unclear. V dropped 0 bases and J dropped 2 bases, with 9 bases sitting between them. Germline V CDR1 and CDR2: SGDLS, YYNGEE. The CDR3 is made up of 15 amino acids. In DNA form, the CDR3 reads TGTGCCAGCAGCGTAGAAGGCAGCCCCTACAATGAGCAGTTCTTC. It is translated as CASSVEGSPYNEQFF.

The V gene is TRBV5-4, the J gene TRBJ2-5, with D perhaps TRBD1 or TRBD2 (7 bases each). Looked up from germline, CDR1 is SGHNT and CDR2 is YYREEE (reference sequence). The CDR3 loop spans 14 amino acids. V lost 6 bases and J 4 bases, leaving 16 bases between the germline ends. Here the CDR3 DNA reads TGTGCCAGCACCAGGGGGGGGCAGAGAGAGACCCAGTACTTC. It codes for CASTRGGQRETQYF.

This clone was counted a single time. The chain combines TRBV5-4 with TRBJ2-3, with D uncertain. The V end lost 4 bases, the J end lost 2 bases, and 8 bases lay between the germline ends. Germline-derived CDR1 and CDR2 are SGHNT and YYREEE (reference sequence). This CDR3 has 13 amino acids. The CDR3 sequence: CASSSDPTDTQYF. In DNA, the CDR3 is TGTGCCAGCAGCAGTGATCCCACAGATACGCAGTATTTT.

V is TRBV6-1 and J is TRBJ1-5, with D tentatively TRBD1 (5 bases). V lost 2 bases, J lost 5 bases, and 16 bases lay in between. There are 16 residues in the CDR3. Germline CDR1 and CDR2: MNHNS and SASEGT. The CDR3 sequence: CASSETPGGSHQPQHF. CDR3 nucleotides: TGTGCCAGCAGTGAAACCCCCGGGGGATCGCATCAGCCCCAGCATTTT.

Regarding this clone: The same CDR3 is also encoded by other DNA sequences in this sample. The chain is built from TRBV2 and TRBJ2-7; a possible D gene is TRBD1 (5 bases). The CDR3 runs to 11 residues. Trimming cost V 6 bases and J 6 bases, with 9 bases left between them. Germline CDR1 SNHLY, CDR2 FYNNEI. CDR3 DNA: TGTGCCAGCAGCGCTAGGGGCGAGCAGTACTTC. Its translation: CASSARGEQYF.

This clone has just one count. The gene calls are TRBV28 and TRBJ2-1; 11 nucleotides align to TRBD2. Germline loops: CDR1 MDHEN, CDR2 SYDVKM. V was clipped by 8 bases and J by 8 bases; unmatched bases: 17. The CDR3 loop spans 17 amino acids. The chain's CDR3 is CASGRTPTSGSLDEQFF. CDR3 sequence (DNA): TGTGCCAGCGGACGTACCCCAACTAGCGGGAGTTTGGATGAGCAGTTCTTC.

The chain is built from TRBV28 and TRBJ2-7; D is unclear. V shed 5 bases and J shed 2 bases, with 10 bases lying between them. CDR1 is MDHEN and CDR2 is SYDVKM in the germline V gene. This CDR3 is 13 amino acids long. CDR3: CASSTGVPYEQYF. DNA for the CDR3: TGTGCCAGCAGTACTGGAGTACCCTACGAGCAGTACTTC. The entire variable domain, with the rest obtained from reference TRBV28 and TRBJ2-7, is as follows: DVKVTQSSRYLVKRTGEKVFLECVQDMDHENMFWYRQDPGLGLRLIYFSYDVKMKEKGDIPEGYSVSREKKERFSLILESASTNQTSMYLCASSTGVPYEQYFGPGTRLTVT.

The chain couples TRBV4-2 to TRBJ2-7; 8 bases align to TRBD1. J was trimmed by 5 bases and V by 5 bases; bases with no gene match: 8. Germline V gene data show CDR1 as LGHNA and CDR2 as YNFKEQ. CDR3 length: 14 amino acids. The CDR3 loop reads CASSLGGQANEQYF. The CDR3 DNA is TGTGCCAGCAGCTTGGGGGGACAGGCCAACGAGCAGTACTTC.

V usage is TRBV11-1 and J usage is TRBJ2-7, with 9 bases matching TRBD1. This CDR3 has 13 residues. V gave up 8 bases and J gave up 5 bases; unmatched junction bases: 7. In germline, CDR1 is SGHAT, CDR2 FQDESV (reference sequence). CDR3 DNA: TGTGCCAGCGAGGGACAGGGAAGTCACGAGCAGTACTTC. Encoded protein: CASEGQGSHEQYF.

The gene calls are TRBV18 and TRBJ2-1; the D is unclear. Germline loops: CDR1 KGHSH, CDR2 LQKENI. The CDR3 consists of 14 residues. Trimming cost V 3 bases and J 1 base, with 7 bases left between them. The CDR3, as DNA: TGTGCCAGCTCACCCCCCGGTTCCTACAATGAGCAGTTCTTC. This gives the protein CASSPPGSYNEQFF.

The CDR3 DNA reads TGTGCCATCAGTACAGGGGGAGGCTACACCTTC. Protein sequence: CAISTGGGYTF. This chain connects TRBV10-3 to TRBJ1-2; 8 bases match TRBD1. Germline V gene sequence: CDR1 ENHRY, CDR2 SYGVKD. The trim removed 5 bases at V and 8 bases at J, leaving 1 base unmatched. The CDR3 is 11 residues long.

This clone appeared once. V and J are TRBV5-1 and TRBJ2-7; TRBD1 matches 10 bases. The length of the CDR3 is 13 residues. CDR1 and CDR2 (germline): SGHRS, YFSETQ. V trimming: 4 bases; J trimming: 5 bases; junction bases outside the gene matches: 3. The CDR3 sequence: CASSRDRGHEQYF. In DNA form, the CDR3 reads TGCGCCAGCAGCCGGGACAGGGGCCACGAGCAGTACTTC.

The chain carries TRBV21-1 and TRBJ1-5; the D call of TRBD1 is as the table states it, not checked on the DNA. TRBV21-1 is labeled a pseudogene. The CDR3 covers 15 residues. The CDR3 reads CASRSRDRPNQPQHF. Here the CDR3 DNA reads TGTGCCAGCAGGTCGCGTGACAGGCCGAATCAGCCCCAGCATTTT.

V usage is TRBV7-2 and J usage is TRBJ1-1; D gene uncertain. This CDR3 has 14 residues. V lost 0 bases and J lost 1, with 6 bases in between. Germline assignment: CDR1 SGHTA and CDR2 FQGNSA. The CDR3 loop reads CASSLAARNTEAFF. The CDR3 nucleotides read TGTGCCAGCAGCTTAGCGGCCAGGAACACTGAAGCTTTCTTT.

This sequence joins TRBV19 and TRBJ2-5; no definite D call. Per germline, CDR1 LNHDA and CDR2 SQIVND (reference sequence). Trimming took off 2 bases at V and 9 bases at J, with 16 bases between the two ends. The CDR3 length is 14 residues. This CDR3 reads CASSIKGPATAQYF. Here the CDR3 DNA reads TGTGCCAGTAGTATAAAAGGCCCGGCTACGGCCCAGTACTTC.

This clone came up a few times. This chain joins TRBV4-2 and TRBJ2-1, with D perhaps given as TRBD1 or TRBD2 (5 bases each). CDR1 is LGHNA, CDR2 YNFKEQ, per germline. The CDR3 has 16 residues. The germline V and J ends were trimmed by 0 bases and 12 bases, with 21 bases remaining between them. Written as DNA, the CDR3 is TGTGCCAGCAGCCAAGAGCCCCCCCCGCAGGGCGGGCCGCAGTTCTTC. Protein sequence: CASSQEPPPQGGPQFF.

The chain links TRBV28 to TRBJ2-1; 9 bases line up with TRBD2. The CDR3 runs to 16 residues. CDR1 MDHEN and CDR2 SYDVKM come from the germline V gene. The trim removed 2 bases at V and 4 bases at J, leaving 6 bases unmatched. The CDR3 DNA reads TGTGCCAGCAGTTTAGGAGGTCTAGCGGGATACAATGAGCAGTTCTTC. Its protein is CASSLGGLAGYNEQFF. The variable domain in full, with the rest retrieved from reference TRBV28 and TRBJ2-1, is DVKVTQSSRYLVKRTGEKVFLECVQDMDHENMFWYRQDPGLGLRLIYFSYDVKMKEKGDIPEGYSVSREKKERFSLILESASTNQTSMYLCASSLGGLAGYNEQFFGPGTRLTVL.

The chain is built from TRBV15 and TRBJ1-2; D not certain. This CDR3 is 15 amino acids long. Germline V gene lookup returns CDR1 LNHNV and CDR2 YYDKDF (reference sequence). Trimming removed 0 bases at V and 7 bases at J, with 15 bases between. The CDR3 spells CATSRDRAQKGGYTF. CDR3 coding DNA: TGTGCCACCAGCAGAGATCGGGCCCAAAAGGGTGGCTACACCTTC.

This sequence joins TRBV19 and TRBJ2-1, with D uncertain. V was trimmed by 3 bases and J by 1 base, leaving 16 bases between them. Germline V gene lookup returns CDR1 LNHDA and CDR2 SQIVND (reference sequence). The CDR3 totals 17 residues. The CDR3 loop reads CASSIPSNWGSYNEQFF. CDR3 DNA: TGTGCCAGTAGTATCCCAAGTAACTGGGGTTCCTACAATGAGCAGTTCTTC.

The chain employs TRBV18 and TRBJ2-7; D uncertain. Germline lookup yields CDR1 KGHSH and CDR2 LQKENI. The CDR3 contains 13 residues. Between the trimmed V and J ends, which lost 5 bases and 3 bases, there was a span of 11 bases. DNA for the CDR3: TGTGCCAGCTCAGAAGGGCCAATCTACGAGCAGTACTTC. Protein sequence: CASSEGPIYEQYF. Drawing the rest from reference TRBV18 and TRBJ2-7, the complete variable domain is NAGVMQNPRHLVRRRGQEARLRCSPMKGHSHVYWYRQLPEEGLKFMVYLQKENIIDESGMPKERFSAEFPKEGPSILRIQQVVRGDSAAYFCASSEGPIYEQYFGPGTRLTVT.

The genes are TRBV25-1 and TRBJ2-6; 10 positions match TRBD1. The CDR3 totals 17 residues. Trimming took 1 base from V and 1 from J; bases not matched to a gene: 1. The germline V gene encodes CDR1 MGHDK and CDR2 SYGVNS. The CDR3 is CASSELGQGSGANVLTF. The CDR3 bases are TGTGCCAGCAGTGAATTGGGACAGGGGTCTGGGGCCAACGTCCTGACTTTC.

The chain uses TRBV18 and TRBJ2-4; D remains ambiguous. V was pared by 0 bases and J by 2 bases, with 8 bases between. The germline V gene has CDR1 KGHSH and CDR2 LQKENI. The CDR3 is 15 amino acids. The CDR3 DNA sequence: TGTGCCAGCTCACCACCGTCTCCTCCCAAAAACATTCAGTACTTC. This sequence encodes CASSPPSPPKNIQYF.

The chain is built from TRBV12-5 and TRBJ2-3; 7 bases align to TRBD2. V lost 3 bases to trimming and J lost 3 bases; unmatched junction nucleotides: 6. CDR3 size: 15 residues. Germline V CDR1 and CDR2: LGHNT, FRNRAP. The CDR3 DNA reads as TGTGCTAGTGGTTTTTGGCTAGCGGCTACAGATACGCAGTATTTT. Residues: CASGFWLAATDTQYF.

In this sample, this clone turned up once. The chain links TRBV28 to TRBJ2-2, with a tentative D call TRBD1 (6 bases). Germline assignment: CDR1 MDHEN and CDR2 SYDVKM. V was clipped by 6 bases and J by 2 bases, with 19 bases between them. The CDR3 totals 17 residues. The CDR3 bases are TGTGCCAGCAGCCCCCTTTGGACAGACGCTAACACCGGGGAGCTGTTTTTT. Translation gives CASSPLWTDANTGELFF. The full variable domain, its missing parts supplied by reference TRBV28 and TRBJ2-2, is DVKVTQSSRYLVKRTGEKVFLECVQDMDHENMFWYRQDPGLGLRLIYFSYDVKMKEKGDIPEGYSVSREKKERFSLILESASTNQTSMYLCASSPLWTDANTGELFFGEGSRLTVL.